Shown below are 23 T cell receptor beta chains from a single sample sequenced in a study of shared clonotypes between healthy human individuals. CD45RO negativity and positive selection for CCR7 defined naive CD8 cells, a population that excluded terminally differentiated effector memory CD45RA+ cells. Method: immunoSEQ multiplex PCR; TCRdb's copy keeps in-frame clones and lacks some. The profile shows around 1.9 million clones, approximately 94% of them singletons. Material for sequencing was naive CD8+ T cells from PBMCs. The receptors derive from a man aged 18 to 35 in good health. Some clones in this sample may be carry-over from other donors' samples.

The V and J genes are TRBV7-8 and TRBJ2-5; D possibly matches TRBD1 or TRBD2 (6 bases each). Per germline, CDR1 SGHVS and CDR2 FQNEAQ. V dropped 5 bases and J dropped 5 bases, with 27 bases sitting between them. The CDR3 is 18 residues long. This CDR3 is CASSPPRGLGERPETQYF. DNA of the CDR3: TGTGCCAGCAGCCCCCCCCGGGGGCTAGGAGAGAGGCCGGAGACCCAGTACTTC.

The chain recombines TRBV4-1 with TRBJ2-5; 11 nucleotides agree with TRBD2. The V gene end was trimmed by 6 bases and the J gene end by 5 bases; junction bases not matched to a gene: 17. Per the germline V gene, CDR1 is MGHRA and CDR2 is YSYEKL. The CDR3 is made up of 18 amino acids. CDR3 in DNA: TGCGCCAGCAGTCCTGCCGTGCTACTTAGCGGGAGGGGGGAGACCCAGTACTTC. Protein sequence: CASSPAVLLSGRGETQYF.

The chain uses TRBV5-1 and TRBJ2-1; 7 nucleotides line up with TRBD2. V lost 1 base, J lost 5 bases, and 3 bases stayed unmatched. The V gene's germline CDR1 is SGHRS and CDR2 YFSETQ. The CDR3 totals 14 residues. The CDR3 spells CASSLFREDNEQFF. In nucleotides, the CDR3 is TGCGCCAGCAGCTTGTTTCGGGAGGACAATGAGCAGTTCTTC.

This clone was seen only a few times. The rearrangement links TRBV6-4 to TRBJ2-1; D possibly corresponds to TRBD1 (5 bases). This CDR3 has 12 amino acids. Trimming left V 10 bases short and J 9 bases short, with 16 bases between. CDR1 and CDR2 from the germline V gene are MRHNA and SNTAGT. CDR3: CATRAQGGEQFF. CDR3 sequence (DNA): TGTGCCACCAGGGCCCAGGGCGGTGAGCAGTTCTTC.

This chain links TRBV21-1 with TRBJ2-7; the listed D gene, TRBD1, was not tested against the DNA. TRBV21-1 is shown as a pseudogene. The CDR3 length is 15 residues. The CDR3 loop reads CASSKGTSGPHEQYF. Here the CDR3 DNA reads TGTGCCAGCAGCAAGGGGACATCGGGCCCCCACGAGCAGTACTTC.

The V and J genes are TRBV5-1 and TRBJ1-5; TRBD1 matches 7 bases. This CDR3 has 15 amino acids. Per the germline V gene, CDR1 is SGHRS and CDR2 is YFSETQ. Trimming at V came to 2 bases and at J to 4 bases, leaving 6 bases not matched to a gene. The CDR3 loop is CASSFTGTANQPQHF. CDR3 DNA sequence: TGCGCCAGCAGCTTTACGGGGACAGCGAATCAGCCCCAGCATTTT. The variable domain in full, with the rest retrieved from reference TRBV5-1 and TRBJ1-5, is KAGVTQTPRYLIKTRGQQVTLSCSPISGHRSVSWYQQTPGQGLQFLFEYFSETQRNKGNFPGRFSGRQFSNSRSEMNVSTLELGDSALYLCASSFTGTANQPQHFGDGTRLSIL.

The chain has TRBV27 and TRBJ2-7; 8 bases map to TRBD1. The length of the CDR3 is 14 residues. Looked up from germline, CDR1 is MNHEY and CDR2 is SMNVEV (reference sequence). V lost 4 bases and J lost 6; bases outside the gene matches: 8. The CDR3 region has the DNA TGTGCCAGCAGTTCGCGACAGGGGTGGGTCGAGCAGTACTTC. It specifies CASSSRQGWVEQYF.

The chain recombines TRBV13 with TRBJ2-7; 7 bases agree with TRBD1. This CDR3 contains 13 residues. J gave up 3 bases and V 4 bases, and 3 bases lay outside the gene matches. Germline loops: CDR1 PRHDT, CDR2 FYEKMQ (reference sequence). CDR3 sequence reads: CASSSDRDYEQYF. The CDR3 bases are TGTGCCAGCAGCTCCGACAGGGACTACGAGCAGTACTTC.

The chain joins TRBV2 to TRBJ1-2; 8 nucleotides align to TRBD1. V lost 4 bases, J lost 6 bases, and 4 bases stayed unmatched. CDR3 size: 13 residues. Germline lookup yields CDR1 SNHLY and CDR2 FYNNEI. The CDR3 nucleotides read TGTGCCAGCAGTGCGGACAGGGCAAATGGCTACACCTTC. Translation: CASSADRANGYTF. The full variable domain, with the rest looked up from reference TRBV2 and TRBJ1-2, is EPEVTQTPSHQVTQMGQEVILRCVPISNHLYFYWYRQILGQKVEFLVSFYNNEISEKSEIFDDQFSVERPDGSNFTLKIRSTKLEDSAMYFCASSADRANGYTFGSGTRLTVV.

This chain's CDR3 is CASSYHGEPRNEQFF. CDR3 DNA: TGTGCCAGCAGTTACCACGGCGAACCGCGCAATGAGCAGTTCTTC. This chain links TRBV6-6 with TRBJ2-1; D gene ambiguous. The CDR3 spans 15 residues. Trimming took 2 bases from V and 6 from J, leaving 14 bases between them. CDR1 is MNHNY and CDR2 is SVGAGI in the germline V gene (reference sequence).

This CDR3 reads CASSVTQTGLAGSTDTQYF. DNA for the CDR3: TGTGCCAGCAGTGTAACCCAAACCGGGCTAGCGGGCAGCACAGATACGCAGTATTTT. The V gene is TRBV28, the J gene TRBJ2-3, with 8 bases aligning to TRBD2. Looked up from germline, CDR1 is MDHEN and CDR2 is SYDVKM. Trimming at V came to 5 bases and at J to 0 bases, leaving 16 bases not matched to a gene. This CDR3 has 19 residues.

The chain uses TRBV5-1 and TRBJ1-2; tentatively, D is TRBD1 (5 bases). The CDR3 is 14 amino acids. The germline V gene encodes CDR1 SGHRS and CDR2 YFSETQ. The V end lost 4 bases, the J end lost 2 bases, and 12 bases lay between the germline ends. This chain's CDR3 is CASSTRDGNYGYTF. CDR3 in DNA: TGCGCCAGCAGCACTCGGGACGGAAACTATGGCTACACCTTC.

This clone has a handful of counts. V and J are TRBV4-1 and TRBJ1-5, with D uncertain. CDR3 length: 15 amino acids. V dropped 0 bases and J dropped 2 bases, with 8 bases sitting between them. CDR1 and CDR2 (germline): MGHRA, YSYEKL. The CDR3 is CASSQDDRGNQPQHF. The CDR3 bases are TGCGCCAGCAGCCAAGATGACCGCGGCAATCAGCCCCAGCATTTT.

The V and J genes are TRBV5-8 and TRBJ2-7; a weak D match, TRBD1 (5 bases). There are 15 residues in the CDR3. Germline V gene sequence: CDR1 SGHTS, CDR2 YDEGEE. V gave up 1 base and J gave up 0 bases, with 11 bases separating them. The CDR3: CASSLQGIRSYEQYF. CDR3 bases: TGTGCCAGCAGCTTGCAGGGTATTCGCTCCTACGAGCAGTACTTC.

In its sample, this clone was seen a few times. CDR3 nucleotide sequence: TGTGCCAGTACAGATACCGGGGAGCTGTTTTTT. It is translated as CASTDTGELFF. V usage is TRBV11-2 and J usage is TRBJ2-2; D is unclear. Trimming took off 9 bases at V and 5 bases at J, with 7 bases between the two ends. CDR1 and CDR2 (germline): SGHAT, FQNNGV. The CDR3 consists of 11 residues.

The rearrangement joins TRBV6-1 to TRBJ1-1; the D is unclear. V gave up 6 bases and J gave up 11 bases, with 4 bases separating them. The CDR3 has 8 residues. Germline values: CDR1 MNHNS, CDR2 SASEGT. The CDR3 loop reads CASRGAFF. The CDR3, as DNA: TGTGCCAGCAGGGGGGCTTTCTTT.

This chain joins TRBV11-2 and TRBJ2-7, with D maybe TRBD2 (5 bases). Trimming shortened V by 5 bases and J by 1 base, and 12 bases separated the two germline ends. The CDR3 spans 14 residues. Germline values: CDR1 SGHAT, CDR2 FQNNGV. The CDR3 here is CASSITRDSYEQYF. The CDR3 region has the DNA TGTGCCAGCAGCATCACTAGGGATTCCTACGAGCAGTACTTC. The complete variable domain, with remaining parts taken from reference TRBV11-2 and TRBJ2-7, reads EAGVAQSPRYKIIEKRQSVAFWCNPISGHATLYWYQQILGQGPKLLIQFQNNGVVDDSQLPKDRFSAERLKGVDSTLKIQPAKLEDSAVYLCASSITRDSYEQYFGPGTRLTVT.

The V and J genes are TRBV7-9 and TRBJ2-2; 7 nucleotides match TRBD1. The junction had 5 bases not matched to a gene; V was cut back by 3 bases and J by 4 bases. The CDR3 is 15 residues long. The germline V gene has CDR1 SEHNR and CDR2 FQNEAQ (reference sequence). CDR3 amino acids: CASSFTTGVTGELFF. The CDR3 DNA sequence: TGTGCCAGCAGCTTCACTACAGGGGTCACCGGGGAGCTGTTTTTT.

V and J are TRBV11-2 and TRBJ2-1; 9 nucleotides align to TRBD1. Germline lookup yields CDR1 SGHAT and CDR2 FQNNGV. The V gene end was trimmed by 6 bases and the J gene end by 3 bases; junction bases not matched to a gene: 6. The CDR3 runs to 15 residues. The CDR3 protein is CASSSRDRVYNEQFF. The CDR3 DNA reads TGTGCCAGCAGTAGCCGGGACAGGGTCTACAATGAGCAGTTCTTC. Based on the CDR3 plus reference TRBV11-2 and TRBJ2-1, the full variable domain is EAGVAQSPRYKIIEKRQSVAFWCNPISGHATLYWYQQILGQGPKLLIQFQNNGVVDDSQLPKDRFSAERLKGVDSTLKIQPAKLEDSAVYLCASSSRDRVYNEQFFGPGTRLTVL.

The chain carries TRBV7-8 and TRBJ2-1; D remains ambiguous. The CDR3 runs to 16 residues. Germline-derived CDR1 and CDR2 are SGHVS and FQNEAQ. Deletions cut 5 bases from V and 5 bases from J, with 19 bases between. The chain's CDR3 is CASSALLSATHNEQFF. For the CDR3, the DNA is TGTGCCAGCAGCGCGCTGTTGAGCGCGACTCACAATGAGCAGTTCTTC.

V gene TRBV7-9 combines with J gene TRBJ2-7; the match to TRBD1 covers 9 bases. The V gene end was trimmed by 2 bases and the J gene end by 4 bases; junction bases not matched to a gene: 9. Germline V gene lookup returns CDR1 SEHNR and CDR2 FQNEAQ (reference sequence). The CDR3 is 16 amino acids. The CDR3 loop reads CASSLHSPGQGYEQYF. CDR3 DNA sequence: TGTGCCAGCAGCTTACACAGTCCGGGACAGGGTTACGAGCAGTACTTC.

V gene TRBV9 combines with J gene TRBJ1-4, with 7 bases fitting TRBD1. The CDR3 covers 16 residues. From germline, CDR1 is SGDLS and CDR2 YYNGEE. V trimming: 4 bases; J trimming: 6 bases; junction bases outside the gene matches: 12. CDR3 in DNA: TGTGCCAGCAGCCCTCATACGGGACAGACGGATGAAAAACTGTTTTTT. This encodes CASSPHTGQTDEKLFF.

About this clone itself: At the DNA level, this CDR3 is encoded by other sequences in the same sample as well. The chain carries TRBV19 and TRBJ1-1; D is uncertain. From germline, CDR1 is LNHDA and CDR2 SQIVND (reference sequence). The CDR3 is 12 amino acids. The germline V and J ends were trimmed by 1 base and 5 bases, with 5 bases remaining between them. DNA for the CDR3: TGTGCCAGTAGTATAGGTCGTACTGAAGCTTTCTTT. It encodes CASSIGRTEAFF.